These 3 T cell receptor beta chains were sequenced from one sample in a study of response to subunit inactivated influenza vaccine. Via MiXCR, TCRdb re-called the RT-PCR reads, giving one row per CDR3 protein. The repertoire has approximately 160,000 distinct CDR3 sequences, about 10% of them found once; the top ten carry around 40%. Sequenced material: CD8+ T cells sorted from PBMCs, taken around 25 months after vaccination. The receptor set was obtained from a man between 50 and 75 years old who received an inactivated influenza vaccine.

The genes are TRBV6-2 or TRBV6-3 and TRBJ2-4; perhaps D is TRBD1 or TRBD2 (7 bases each). Germline values: CDR1 MNHEY, CDR2 SVGEGT. V gave up 5 bases and J gave up 1 base, with 15 bases separating them. This CDR3 comprises 16 residues. The CDR3 DNA reads TGTGCCAGCAGTCCCTCAGGGGGGGCGGCCAAAAACATTCAGTACTTC. This encodes CASSPSGGAAKNIQYF.

The V call is TRBV20-1, the J call TRBJ2-5; 15 nucleotides match TRBD2. This CDR3 region has 14 residues. Germline values: CDR1 DFQATT, CDR2 SNEGSKA (reference sequence). Trimming cost V 6 bases and J 5 bases; bases outside gene matches: 4. The CDR3 sequence: CSAGTSGRLETQYF. CDR3 in DNA: TGCAGTGCCGGGACTAGCGGGAGGTTGGAGACCCAGTACTTC.

The J gene is TRBJ1-1, the V gene TRBV6-2 or TRBV6-3; D is possibly TRBD1 (5 bases). V was cut by 8 bases and J by 5 bases, with 15 bases left in between. Germline assignment: CDR1 MNHEY and CDR2 SVGEGT. The CDR3 sequence is 13 residues long. CDR3 DNA sequence: TGTGCCAGCTCGAACGCGGGGCAAACTGAAGCTTTCTTT. Protein product: CASSNAGQTEAFF.